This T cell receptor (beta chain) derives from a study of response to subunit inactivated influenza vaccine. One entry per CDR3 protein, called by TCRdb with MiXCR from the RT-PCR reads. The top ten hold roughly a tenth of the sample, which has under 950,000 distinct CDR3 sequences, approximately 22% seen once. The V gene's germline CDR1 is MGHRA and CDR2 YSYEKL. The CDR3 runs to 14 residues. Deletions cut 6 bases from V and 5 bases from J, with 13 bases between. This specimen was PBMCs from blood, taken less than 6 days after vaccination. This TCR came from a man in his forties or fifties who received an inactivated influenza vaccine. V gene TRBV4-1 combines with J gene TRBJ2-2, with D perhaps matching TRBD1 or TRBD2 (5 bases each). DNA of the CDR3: TGCGCCAGCAGACAGGACTCTAGAACCGGGGAGCTGTTTTTT. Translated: CASRQDSRTGELFF.